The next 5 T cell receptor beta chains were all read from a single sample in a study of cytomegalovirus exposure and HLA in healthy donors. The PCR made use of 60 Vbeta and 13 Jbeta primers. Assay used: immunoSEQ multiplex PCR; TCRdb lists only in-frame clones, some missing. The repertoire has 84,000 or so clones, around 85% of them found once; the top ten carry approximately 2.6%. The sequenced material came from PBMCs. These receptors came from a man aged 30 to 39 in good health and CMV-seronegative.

This chain's CDR3 is CASSSQGDETQYF. In nucleotides, the CDR3 is TGCGCCAGCAGCTCTCAGGGGGATGAGACCCAGTACTTC. This chain uses TRBV5-1 with TRBJ2-5; 7 positions agree with TRBD1. Unmatched junction bases numbered 4, after V lost 3 bases and J lost 5 bases. Per germline, CDR1 SGHRS and CDR2 YFSETQ. The CDR3 loop spans 13 amino acids.

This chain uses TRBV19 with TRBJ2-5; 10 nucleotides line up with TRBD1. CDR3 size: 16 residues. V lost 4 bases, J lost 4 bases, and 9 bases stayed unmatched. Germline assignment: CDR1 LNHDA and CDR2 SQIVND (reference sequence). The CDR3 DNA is TGTGCCAGTAGTACCTCTATAGGACAGGGGGGAGAGACCCAGTACTTC. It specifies CASSTSIGQGGETQYF. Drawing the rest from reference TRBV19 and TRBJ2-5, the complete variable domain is DGGITQSPKYLFRKEGQNVTLSCEQNLNHDAMYWYRQDPGQGLRLIYYSQIVNDFQKGDIAEGYSVSREKKESFPLTVTSAQKNPTAFYLCASSTSIGQGGETQYFGPGTRLLVL.

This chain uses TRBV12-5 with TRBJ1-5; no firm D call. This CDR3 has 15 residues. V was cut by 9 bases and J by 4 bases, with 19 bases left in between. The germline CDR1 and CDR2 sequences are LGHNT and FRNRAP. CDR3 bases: TGTGCTAGCACCCAACGGGGAGAACTAAATCAGCCCCAGCATTTT. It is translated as CASTQRGELNQPQHF.

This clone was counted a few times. The CDR3 is CAWGGSNSPLHF. As DNA, the CDR3 is TGTGCCTGGGGCGGGAGTAATTCACCCCTCCACTTT. This chain uses TRBV30 with TRBJ1-6, with D hard to call. Germline assignment: CDR1 GTSNPN and CDR2 SVGIG (reference sequence). This CDR3 is 12 amino acids long. Trimming left V 5 bases short and J 6 bases short, with 8 bases between. The complete variable domain, with remaining parts taken from reference TRBV30 and TRBJ1-6, reads SQTIHQWPATLVQPVGSPLSLECTVEGTSNPNLYWYRQAAGRGLQLLFYSVGIGQISSEVPQNLSASRPQDRQFILSSKKLLLSDSGFYLCAWGGSNSPLHFGNGTRLTVT.

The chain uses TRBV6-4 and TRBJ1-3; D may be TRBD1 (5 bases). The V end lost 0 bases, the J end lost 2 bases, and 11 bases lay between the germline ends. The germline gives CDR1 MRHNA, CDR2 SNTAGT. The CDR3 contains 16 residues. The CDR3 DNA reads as TGTGCCAGCAGTGACTCCCAGGGAGGGACTGGAAACACCATATATTTT. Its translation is CASSDSQGGTGNTIYF.